This entry lists 10 T cell receptor beta chains sequenced from one sample in a study of cytotoxic CD8 clonotypes in ibrutinib-treated CLL (dated by TCRdb to the early 2020s). The sample's time point label, in plain terms: around 2 years on ibrutinib. The method behind the library was the immunoSEQ multiplex PCR assay. Drawn from immuneACCESS, this table holds only the in-frame rearrangements with V and J called that TCRdb kept. Clones are partly lost; checked studies trace under half to an unresolved V gene and leave the rest unexplained. Recorded for this sample are tens of thousands of clones; over 65% of them occurred a single time. The ten largest clones take up about 40% of the sample. The input for sequencing was PBMCs, taken after 24 months of ibrutinib treatment. The receptors derive from a human donor with chronic lymphocytic leukemia.

This chain uses TRBV2 with TRBJ2-7; D might be TRBD1 (6 bases). The V end lost 5 bases, the J end lost 1 base, and 12 bases lay between the germline ends. The CDR3 contains 14 residues. CDR1 and CDR2 from the germline V gene are SNHLY and FYNNEI. CDR3 sequence reads: CASSSTGFSYEQYF. The CDR3 bases are TGTGCCAGCAGTTCGACAGGTTTTTCCTACGAGCAGTACTTC.

CDR3 bases: TGTGCCACCAGCAGAGACCCGGGTACAGTTCGTAATGAAAAACTGTTTTTT. This encodes CATSRDPGTVRNEKLFF. This chain links TRBV15 with TRBJ1-4; D remains unclear. CDR3 length: 17 amino acids. Germline-derived CDR1 and CDR2 are LNHNV and YYDKDF (reference sequence). V lost 0 bases and J 4 bases, leaving 15 bases between the germline ends.

The chain couples TRBV10-3 to TRBJ2-3; 8 positions agree with TRBD1. The V and J ends lost 0 bases and 4 bases, in that order; junction bases with no gene match: 3. This CDR3 has 15 amino acids. From germline, CDR1 is ENHRY and CDR2 SYGVKD. The CDR3 loop reads CAISESTGAADTQYF. The CDR3 nucleotides read TGTGCCATCAGTGAGTCGACAGGGGCCGCAGATACGCAGTATTTT.

The genes are TRBV7-8 and TRBJ2-7; 9 bases agree with TRBD2. This CDR3 is 16 amino acids long. The V gene end was trimmed by 5 bases and the J gene end by 2 bases; junction bases not matched to a gene: 10. Germline CDR1 and CDR2: SGHVS and FQNEAQ. In nucleotides, the CDR3 is TGTGCCAGCAGCCGCATAGGCGGGAGGGTTACCTACGAGCAGTACTTC. It specifies CASSRIGGRVTYEQYF.

This clone was counted a few times. The gene calls are TRBV5-1 and TRBJ2-7, with 10 nucleotides matching TRBD2. Germline-derived CDR1 and CDR2 are SGHRS and YFSETQ. CDR3 length equals 15 residues. The junction had 3 bases not matched to a gene; V was cut back by 0 bases and J by 3 bases. The CDR3 sequence: CASSLGLAGVYEQYF. CDR3 sequence (DNA): TGCGCCAGCAGCTTGGGTCTAGCGGGAGTCTACGAGCAGTACTTC. The full variable domain, completed using reference TRBV5-1 and TRBJ2-7, is KAGVTQTPRYLIKTRGQQVTLSCSPISGHRSVSWYQQTPGQGLQFLFEYFSETQRNKGNFPGRFSGRQFSNSRSEMNVSTLELGDSALYLCASSLGLAGVYEQYFGPGTRLTVT.

The gene calls are TRBV6-5 and TRBJ2-7; a weak D match, TRBD1 (6 bases). This CDR3 contains 15 residues. Per germline, CDR1 MNHEY and CDR2 SVGAGI. V was shortened by 0 bases and J by 0 bases, with 9 bases between the two germline ends. In DNA form, the CDR3 reads TGTGCCAGCAGTTACTCTCGGACAGCCTCCTACGAGCAGTACTTC. Translating it yields CASSYSRTASYEQYF.

V and J are TRBV28 and TRBJ2-7; 11 nucleotides agree with TRBD2. Germline CDR1 and CDR2: MDHEN and SYDVKM. This CDR3 comprises 17 residues. Trimming cost V 5 bases and J 6 bases; bases outside gene matches: 15. DNA for the CDR3: TGTGCCAGCAGTCCGACCACGGGTCTAGCGGGAGGAGGCGAGCAGTACTTC. Protein sequence: CASSPTTGLAGGGEQYF.

As regards this clone: The same CDR3 arises from other DNA sequences in this sample as well. The V call is TRBV2, the J call TRBJ1-1, with no clear D. The CDR3 consists of 13 residues. Trimming cost V 4 bases and J 1 base, with 7 bases left between them. The germline V gene encodes CDR1 SNHLY and CDR2 FYNNEI. The CDR3 DNA sequence: TGTGCCAGCAGTGTCGGCCAGAACACTGAAGCTTTCTTT. It encodes CASSVGQNTEAFF.

The chain couples TRBV30 to TRBJ2-3; D is ambiguous. CDR1 GTSNPN and CDR2 SVGIG come from the germline V gene (reference sequence). V dropped 2 bases and J dropped 6 bases, with 9 bases sitting between them. The CDR3 loop spans 12 amino acids. The CDR3 DNA is TGTGCCTGGAGTCCCAATGGGGATACGCAGTATTTT. This gives the protein CAWSPNGDTQYF.

This clone was counted only a few times. This rearrangement joins TRBV27 to TRBJ1-5; tentatively, D is TRBD1 (5 bases). This CDR3 is built from 15 residues. CDR1 is MNHEY, CDR2 SMNVEV, per germline (reference sequence). Trimming pared 5 bases from V and 6 bases from J, leaving 17 bases between. The CDR3, as DNA: TGTGCCAGCAGTGACGTGTGGGACCCGGGTCAGCCCCAGCATTTT. This encodes CASSDVWDPGQPQHF.